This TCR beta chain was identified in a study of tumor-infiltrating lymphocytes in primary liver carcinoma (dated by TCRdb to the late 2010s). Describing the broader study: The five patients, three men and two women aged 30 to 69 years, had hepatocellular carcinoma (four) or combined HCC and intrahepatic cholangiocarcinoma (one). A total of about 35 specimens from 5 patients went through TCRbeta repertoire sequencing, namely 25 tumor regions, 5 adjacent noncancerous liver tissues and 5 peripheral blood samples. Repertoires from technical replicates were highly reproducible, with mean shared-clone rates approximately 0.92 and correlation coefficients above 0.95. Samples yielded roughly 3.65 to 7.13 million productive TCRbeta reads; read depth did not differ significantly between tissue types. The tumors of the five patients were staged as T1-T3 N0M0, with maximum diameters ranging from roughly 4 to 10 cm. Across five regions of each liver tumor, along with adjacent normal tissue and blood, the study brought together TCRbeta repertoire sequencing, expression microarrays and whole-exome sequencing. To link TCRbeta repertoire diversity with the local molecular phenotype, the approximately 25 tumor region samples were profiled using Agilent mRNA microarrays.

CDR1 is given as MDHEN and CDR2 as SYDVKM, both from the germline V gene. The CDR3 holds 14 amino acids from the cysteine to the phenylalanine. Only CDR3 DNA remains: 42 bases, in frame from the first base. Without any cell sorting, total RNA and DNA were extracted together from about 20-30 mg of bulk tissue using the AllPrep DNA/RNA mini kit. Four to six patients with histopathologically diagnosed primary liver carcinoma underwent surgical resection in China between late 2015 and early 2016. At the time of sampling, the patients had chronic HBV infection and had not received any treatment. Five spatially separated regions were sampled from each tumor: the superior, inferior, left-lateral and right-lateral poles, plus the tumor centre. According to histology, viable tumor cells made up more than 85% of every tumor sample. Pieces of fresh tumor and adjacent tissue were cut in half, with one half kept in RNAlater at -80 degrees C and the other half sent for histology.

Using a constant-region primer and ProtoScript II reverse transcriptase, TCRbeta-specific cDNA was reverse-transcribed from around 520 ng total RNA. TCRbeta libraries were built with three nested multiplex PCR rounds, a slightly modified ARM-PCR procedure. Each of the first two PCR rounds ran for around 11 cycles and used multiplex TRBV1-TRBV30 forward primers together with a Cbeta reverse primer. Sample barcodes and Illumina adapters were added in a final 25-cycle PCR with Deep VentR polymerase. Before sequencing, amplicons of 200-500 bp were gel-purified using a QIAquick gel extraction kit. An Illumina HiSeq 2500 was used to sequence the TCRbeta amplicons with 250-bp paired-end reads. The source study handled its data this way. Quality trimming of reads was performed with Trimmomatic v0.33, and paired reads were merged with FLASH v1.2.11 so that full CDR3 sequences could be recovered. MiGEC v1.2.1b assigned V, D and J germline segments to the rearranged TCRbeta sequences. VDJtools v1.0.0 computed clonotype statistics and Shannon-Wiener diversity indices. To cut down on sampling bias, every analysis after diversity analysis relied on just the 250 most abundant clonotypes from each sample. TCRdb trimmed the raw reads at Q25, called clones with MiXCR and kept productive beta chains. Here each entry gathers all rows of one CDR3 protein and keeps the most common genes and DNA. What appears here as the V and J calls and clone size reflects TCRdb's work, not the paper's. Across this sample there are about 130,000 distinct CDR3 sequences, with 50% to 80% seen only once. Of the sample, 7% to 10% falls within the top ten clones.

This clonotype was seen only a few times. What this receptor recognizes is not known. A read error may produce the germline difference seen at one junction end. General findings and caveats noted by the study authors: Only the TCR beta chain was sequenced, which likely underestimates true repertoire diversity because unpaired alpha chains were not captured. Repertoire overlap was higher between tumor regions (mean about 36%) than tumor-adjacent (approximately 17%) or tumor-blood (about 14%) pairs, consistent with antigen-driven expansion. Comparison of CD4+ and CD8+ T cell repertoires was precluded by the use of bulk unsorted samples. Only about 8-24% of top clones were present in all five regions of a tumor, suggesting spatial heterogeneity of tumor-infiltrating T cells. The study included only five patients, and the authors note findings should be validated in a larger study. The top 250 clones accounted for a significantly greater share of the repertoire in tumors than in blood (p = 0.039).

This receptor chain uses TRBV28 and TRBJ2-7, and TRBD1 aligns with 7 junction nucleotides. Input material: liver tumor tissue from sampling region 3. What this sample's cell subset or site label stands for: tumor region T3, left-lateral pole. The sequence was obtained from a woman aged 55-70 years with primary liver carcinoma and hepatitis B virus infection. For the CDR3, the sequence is CVSSSQGNGYEQYF. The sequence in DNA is TGTGTCAGCAGTTCACAGGGGAATGGCTACGAGCAGTACTTC.